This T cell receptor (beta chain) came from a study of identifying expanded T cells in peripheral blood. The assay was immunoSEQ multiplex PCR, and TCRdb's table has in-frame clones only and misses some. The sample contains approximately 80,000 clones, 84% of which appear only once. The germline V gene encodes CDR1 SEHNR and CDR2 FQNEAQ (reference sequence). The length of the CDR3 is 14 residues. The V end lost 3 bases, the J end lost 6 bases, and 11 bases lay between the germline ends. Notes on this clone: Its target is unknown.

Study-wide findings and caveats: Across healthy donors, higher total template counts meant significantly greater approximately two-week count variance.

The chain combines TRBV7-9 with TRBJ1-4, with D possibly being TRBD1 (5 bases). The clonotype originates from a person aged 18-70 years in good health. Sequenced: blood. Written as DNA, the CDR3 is TGTGCCAGCAGCTTTCCTAGGGACGATGAAAAACTGTTTTTT. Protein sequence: CASSFPRDDEKLFF.